The 10 T cell receptor beta chains below come from one sample, sequenced in a study of control samples from healthy donors and cancer patients. Here immunoSEQ multiplex PCR was the method, and the copy in TCRdb shows in-frame clones only, minus some. The sample holds approximately 230,000 clones, roughly 80% seen once. Sequences were obtained from PBMCs. Every receptor here comes from an older woman with lung cancer.

This clone was found a few times. This chain's CDR3 is CASSTPRGGSITNYGYTF. The CDR3 bases are TGTGCCAGCAGCACACCGAGGGGGGGCTCGATTACTAACTATGGCTACACCTTC. The chain couples TRBV11-2 to TRBJ1-2, with a tentative D call TRBD1 (6 bases). The V and J ends lost 5 bases and 0 bases respectively, with 22 bases between them. Germline loops: CDR1 SGHAT, CDR2 FQNNGV. The CDR3 is 18 amino acids.

The gene calls are TRBV14 and TRBJ2-7; no clear D gene. Looked up from germline, CDR1 is SGHDN and CDR2 is FVKESK. This CDR3 has 12 amino acids. Trimming left V 3 bases short and J 9 bases short, with 12 bases between. CDR3 loop: CASSQFQAAQYF. DNA of the CDR3: TGTGCCAGCAGCCAGTTCCAGGCCGCGCAGTACTTC.

The chain has TRBV29-1 and TRBJ1-4; TRBD1 agrees at 8 bases. Germline V gene sequence: CDR1 SQVTM, CDR2 ANQGSEA. V shed 7 bases and J 5 bases; nucleotides not matched to a gene: 6. This CDR3 has 13 amino acids. The CDR3 sequence: CSARTGINEKLFF. The CDR3 DNA sequence: TGCAGCGCTAGGACAGGGATAAATGAAAAACTGTTTTTT.

The sample holds a few counts of this clone. The V gene is TRBV4-1, the J gene TRBJ1-4, with unresolved D. With 3 bases removed from V and 5 bases from J, the gap between germline ends came to 7 bases. Germline CDR1 reads MGHRA; CDR2 reads YSYEKL. The CDR3 has 13 amino acids. The CDR3 is CASSQRLNEKLFF. The CDR3 DNA is TGCGCCAGCAGCCAGAGACTAAATGAAAAACTGTTTTTT.

The CDR3 nucleotides read TGTGCCAGCAGCTTGGGGCGGAAGCTCTATGGCTACACCTTC. Translating it yields CASSLGRKLYGYTF. This chain joins TRBV5-8 and TRBJ1-2; D is undetermined. The germline V gene encodes CDR1 SGHTS and CDR2 YDEGEE. V lost 0 bases and J lost 4, with 10 bases in between. CDR3 length: 14 residues.

The J gene is TRBJ2-1, the V gene TRBV3-1 (or the pseudogene TRBV3-2); D possibly corresponds to TRBD1 (6 bases). From germline, CDR1 is LGHDT and CDR2 YNNKEL (reference sequence). The CDR3 contains 14 residues. V gave up 4 bases and J gave up 0 bases, with 7 bases separating them. CDR3 sequence reads: CASSRGPSYNEQFF. CDR3 nucleotides: TGTGCCAGCAGCCGGGGGCCCTCCTACAATGAGCAGTTCTTC.

The gene calls are TRBV19 and TRBJ2-2; D may be TRBD1 (6 bases). CDR3 length equals 14 residues. The V gene's germline CDR1 is LNHDA and CDR2 SQIVND (reference sequence). V was shortened by 11 bases and J by 1 base, with 14 bases between the two germline ends. CDR3 nucleotides: TGTGCCGGAAGGACAGCCGTGAACACCGGGGAGCTGTTTTTT. Its translation: CAGRTAVNTGELFF.

The rearrangement joins TRBV28 to TRBJ2-3; no firm D call. CDR1 and CDR2 from the germline V gene are MDHEN and SYDVKM. This CDR3 contains 12 residues. Trimming cost V 5 bases and J 10 bases, with 13 bases left between them. CDR3 sequence (DNA): TGTGCCAGCAGTACTTCACTACCCCCGCAGTATTTT. It translates to CASSTSLPPQYF.

The chain carries TRBV23-1 and TRBJ2-7; no firm D call. TRBV23-1 qualifies as an ORF whose function is uncertain. This CDR3 has 11 residues. The ends were cut back, 2 bases at V and 3 bases at J, with 2 bases in the middle. The CDR3 sequence: CASSQGYEQYF. The CDR3 bases are TGCGCCAGCAGTCAAGGCTACGAGCAGTACTTC.

This clone has only one observation. The chain couples TRBV7-4 to TRBJ1-4; 7 nucleotides match TRBD1. The trim removed 5 bases at V and 5 bases at J, leaving 14 bases unmatched. Germline CDR1 reads SGHVT; CDR2 reads SQSDAQ. This CDR3 has 17 amino acids. The CDR3 nucleotides are TGTGCCAGCAGCCCAAAGGGGACAGCAACATTGAATGAAAAACTGTTTTTT. This sequence encodes CASSPKGTATLNEKLFF. The whole variable domain, filled in from reference TRBV7-4 and TRBJ1-4, reads GAGVSQSPRYKVAKRGRDVALRCDSISGHVTLYWYRQTLGQGSEVLTYSQSDAQRDKSGRPSGRFSAERPERSVSTLKIQRTEQGDSAVYLCASSPKGTATLNEKLFFGSGTQLSVL.